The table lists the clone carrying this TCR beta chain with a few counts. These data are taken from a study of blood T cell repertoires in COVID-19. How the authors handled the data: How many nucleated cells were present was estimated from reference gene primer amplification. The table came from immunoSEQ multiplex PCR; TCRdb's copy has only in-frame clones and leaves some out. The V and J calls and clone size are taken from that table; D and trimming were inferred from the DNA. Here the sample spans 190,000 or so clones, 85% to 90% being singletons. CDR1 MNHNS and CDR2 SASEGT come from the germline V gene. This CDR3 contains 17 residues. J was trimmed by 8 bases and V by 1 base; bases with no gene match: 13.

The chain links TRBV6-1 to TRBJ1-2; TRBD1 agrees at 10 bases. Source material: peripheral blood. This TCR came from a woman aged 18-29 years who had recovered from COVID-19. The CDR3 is CASSEVPGTGVARGYTF. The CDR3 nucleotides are TGTGCCAGCAGTGAAGTACCCGGGACAGGGGTTGCGCGGGGCTACACCTTC.